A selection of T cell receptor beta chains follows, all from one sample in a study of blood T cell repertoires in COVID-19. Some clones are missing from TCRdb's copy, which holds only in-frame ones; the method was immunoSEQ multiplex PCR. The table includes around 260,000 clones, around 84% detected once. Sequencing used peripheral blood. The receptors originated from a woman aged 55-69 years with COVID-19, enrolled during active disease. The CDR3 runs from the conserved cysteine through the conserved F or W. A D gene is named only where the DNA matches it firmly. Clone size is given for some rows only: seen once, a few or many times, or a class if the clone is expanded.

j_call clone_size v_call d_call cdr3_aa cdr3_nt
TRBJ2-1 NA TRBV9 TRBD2 CASSVGLAGYNEQFF TGTGCCAGCAGCGTGGGACTAGCGGGCTACAATGAGCAGTTCTTC
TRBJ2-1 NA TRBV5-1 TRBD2 CASSLAASGKAEQFF TGCGCCAGCAGCTTGGCCGCTAGCGGGAAGGCTGAGCAGTTCTTC
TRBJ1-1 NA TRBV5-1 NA CASSFAGRNTEAFF TGCGCCAGCAGCTTTGCAGGTCGGAACACTGAAGCTTTCTTT
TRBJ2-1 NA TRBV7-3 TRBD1 CASSPTGPRGYNEQFF TGTGCCAGCAGCCCGACAGGGCCCCGGGGATACAATGAGCAGTTCTTC
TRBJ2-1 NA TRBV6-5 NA CASTLTLSTYNEQFF TGTGCCAGCACCCTAACCCTTAGTACCTACAATGAGCAGTTCTTC
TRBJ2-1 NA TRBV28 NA CASSLVGGPSYNEQFF TGTGCCAGCAGTTTAGTGGGAGGCCCCTCCTACAATGAGCAGTTCTTC
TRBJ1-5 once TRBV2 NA CASGWESRNQPQHF TGTGCCAGCGGATGGGAGAGTCGCAATCAGCCCCAGCATTTT
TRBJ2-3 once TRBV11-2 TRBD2 CASSLDRAGRFTDTQYF TGTGCCAGCAGCTTAGATAGAGCCGGGAGGTTTACAGATACGCAGTATTTT
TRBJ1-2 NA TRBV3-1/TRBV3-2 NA CASSQGGVSYTF TGTGCCAGCAGCCAAGGGGGGGTCAGCTACACCTTC
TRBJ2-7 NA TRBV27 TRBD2 CASSLSATSGGYEQYF TGTGCCAGCAGTTTATCAGCGACTAGCGGGGGATACGAGCAGTACTTC
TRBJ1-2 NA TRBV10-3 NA CATKGEGRIYGYTF TGTGCCACAAAGGGGGAGGGGAGGATTTATGGCTACACCTTC
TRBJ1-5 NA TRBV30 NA CAWSFLQGNQPQHF TGTGCCTGGAGTTTTTTACAGGGCAATCAGCCCCAGCATTTT
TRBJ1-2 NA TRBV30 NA CAWSQRPLYGYTF TGTGCCTGGAGTCAGCGGCCCCTCTATGGCTACACCTTC
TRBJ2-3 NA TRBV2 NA CASSEFQSQVTQYF TGTGCCAGCAGTGAATTTCAGTCTCAGGTTACGCAGTATTTT
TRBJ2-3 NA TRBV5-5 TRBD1 CASSLGGGTYTDTQYF TGTGCCAGCAGCTTGGGAGGGGGCACCTACACAGATACGCAGTATTTT
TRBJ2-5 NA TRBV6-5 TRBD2 CASRGLAGGQETQYF TGTGCCAGCAGAGGACTAGCGGGAGGCCAAGAGACCCAGTACTTC
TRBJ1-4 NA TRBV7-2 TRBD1 CASSLQGVSTNEKLFF TGTGCCAGCAGCTTACAGGGGGTTTCAACTAATGAAAAACTGTTTTTT
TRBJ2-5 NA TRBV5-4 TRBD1 CASSSRSNRGWYQETQYF TGTGCCAGCAGCTCGAGAAGCAACAGGGGCTGGTACCAAGAGACCCAGTACTTC
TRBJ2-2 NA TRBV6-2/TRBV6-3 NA CASSYSVLTGELFF TGTGCCAGCAGTTACTCTGTACTCACCGGGGAGCTGTTTTTT
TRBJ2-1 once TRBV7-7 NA CASSPGASFSEQFF TGTGCCAGCAGCCCCGGAGCTAGTTTCAGTGAGCAGTTCTTC
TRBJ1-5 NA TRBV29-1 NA CSVELGRGQPQHF TGCAGCGTTGAACTGGGGCGCGGTCAGCCCCAGCATTTT
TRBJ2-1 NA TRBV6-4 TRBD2 CASSEDSGSYNEQFF TGTGCCAGCAGTGAGGATAGCGGGAGCTACAATGAGCAGTTCTTC
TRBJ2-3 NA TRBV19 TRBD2 CASRGAKASGSFTDTQYF TGTGCCAGTAGAGGGGCTAAGGCTAGCGGGAGTTTCACAGATACGCAGTATTTT
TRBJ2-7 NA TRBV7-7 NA CASSPGESYEQYF TGTGCCAGCAGCCCCGGGGAATCCTACGAGCAGTACTTC
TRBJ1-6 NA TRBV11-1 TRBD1 CASSSGQGNSPLHF TGTGCCAGCAGCTCAGGACAGGGGAACTCACCCCTCCACTTT
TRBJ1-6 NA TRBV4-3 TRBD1 CASSQRQTTGMVSPLHF TGCGCCAGCAGCCAACGACAAACGACAGGGATGGTTTCACCCCTCCACTTT
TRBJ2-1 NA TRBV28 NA CASSFLDTSNNEQFF TGTGCCAGCAGTTTTCTGGACACATCCAACAATGAGCAGTTCTTC
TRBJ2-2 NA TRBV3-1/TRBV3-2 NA CASSQGRGTGELFF TGTGCCAGCAGCCAAGGTCGGGGGACCGGGGAGCTGTTTTTT